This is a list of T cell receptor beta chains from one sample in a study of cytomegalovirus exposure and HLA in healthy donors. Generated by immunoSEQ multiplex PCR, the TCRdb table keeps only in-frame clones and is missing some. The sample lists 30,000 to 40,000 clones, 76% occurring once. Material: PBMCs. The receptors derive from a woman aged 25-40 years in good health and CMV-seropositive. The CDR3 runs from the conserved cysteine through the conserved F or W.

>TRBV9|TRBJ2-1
CASSATGYNEQFF
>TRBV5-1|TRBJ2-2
CASSTDPNTGELFF
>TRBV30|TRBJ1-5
CAWSQDIGAGAQHF
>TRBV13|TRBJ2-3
CASSLGGGATDTQYF
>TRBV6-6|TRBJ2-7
CASSYIDRGRTNEQYF
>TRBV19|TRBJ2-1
CASSIRAGDEQFF
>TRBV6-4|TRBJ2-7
CASTHVAGGQNEQYF
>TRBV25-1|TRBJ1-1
CASSGQGYTEAFF
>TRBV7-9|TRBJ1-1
CASSLSGQSLANTEAFF
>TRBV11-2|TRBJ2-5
CASRAGETQYF
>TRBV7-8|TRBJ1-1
CASSARGNTEAFF
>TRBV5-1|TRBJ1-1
CASSLGDSSEAFF
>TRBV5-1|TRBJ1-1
CASSPGPGGNTEAFF
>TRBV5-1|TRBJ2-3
CASSLSIDFSTDTQYF
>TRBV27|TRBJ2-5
CASSPETGFQETQYF